The 21 T cell receptor beta chains given below trace back to one sample, sequenced in a study of blood T cell repertoires in COVID-19. The assay was immunoSEQ multiplex PCR, and TCRdb's table has in-frame clones only and misses some. The repertoire holds about 73,000 clones, with approximately 80% as singletons. The sample comprised peripheral blood. Receptor source: a woman in her sixties with acute or convalescent COVID-19.

The chain is built from TRBV9 and TRBJ2-3; weak D call: TRBD1 (6 bases). Germline V lookup: CDR1 SGDLS, CDR2 YYNGEE. V dropped 3 bases and J dropped 1 base, with 9 bases sitting between them. The CDR3 length is 14 residues. The CDR3 loop is CASSGDTRTDTQYF. DNA for the CDR3: TGTGCCAGCAGCGGGGACACCCGCACAGATACGCAGTATTTT.

The CDR3 bases are TGTGCCAGCTCACCTTCCGGGACAGGGGGAGTCTATGGCTACACCTTC. Its translation is CASSPSGTGGVYGYTF. The rearrangement links TRBV18 to TRBJ1-2; 11 nucleotides align to TRBD1. The CDR3 runs to 16 residues. V dropped 3 bases and J dropped 4; count of bases not matched to a gene: 7. Germline V gene data show CDR1 as KGHSH and CDR2 as LQKENI. Combining the CDR3 with reference TRBV18 and TRBJ1-2 gives the whole variable domain NAGVMQNPRHLVRRRGQEARLRCSPMKGHSHVYWYRQLPEEGLKFMVYLQKENIIDESGMPKERFSAEFPKEGPSILRIQQVVRGDSAAYFCASSPSGTGGVYGYTFGSGTRLTVV.

V gene TRBV7-2 combines with J gene TRBJ1-1; 7 nucleotides line up with TRBD1. The germline V gene has CDR1 SGHTA and CDR2 FQGNSA. J was trimmed by 4 bases and V by 5 bases; bases with no gene match: 10. The CDR3 consists of 15 residues. The CDR3 coding sequence is TGTGCCAGCAGCCAGCAGAAGGGGGCGGTCACTGAAGCTTTCTTT. This encodes CASSQQKGAVTEAFF.

J is TRBJ2-1 and V is TRBV3-1 (or the pseudogene TRBV3-2); maybe TRBD2 (7 bases). The CDR3 extends over 16 amino acids. V was pared by 4 bases and J by 7 bases, with 20 bases between. CDR1 LGHDT and CDR2 YNNKEL come from the germline V gene (reference sequence). CDR3 coding DNA: TGTGCCAGCAGCCTCCGAAAGGGGGGGTTTAGGAATGAGCAGTTCTTC. Translating gives CASSLRKGGFRNEQFF.

This rearrangement joins TRBV11-2 to TRBJ2-1, with 9 bases identical to TRBD2. The trim removed 1 base at V and 6 bases at J, leaving 4 bases unmatched. The CDR3 consists of 15 residues. The germline V gene has CDR1 SGHAT and CDR2 FQNNGV. For the CDR3, the DNA is TGTGCCAGCAGCTTAGTAGCGGGAGCTCCCAATGAGCAGTTCTTC. It is translated as CASSLVAGAPNEQFF.

The V call is TRBV15, the J call TRBJ2-1, with 10 bases lining up with TRBD1. This CDR3 is built from 16 residues. The V segment lost 1 base and the J segment 9 bases; nucleotides outside the gene matches: 9. Germline lookup yields CDR1 LNHNV and CDR2 YYDKDF (reference sequence). The CDR3 region is CATSRGVGQGIREQFF. The CDR3 nucleotides read TGTGCCACCAGCAGAGGTGTGGGACAGGGGATTCGTGAGCAGTTCTTC.

V usage is TRBV5-1 and J usage is TRBJ1-1; TRBD1 matches 9 bases. The V gene's germline CDR1 is SGHRS and CDR2 YFSETQ. The V gene end was trimmed by 3 bases and the J gene end by 3 bases; junction bases not matched to a gene: 15. The CDR3 totals 18 residues. This CDR3 reads CASSWTGVFVRADTEAFF. The CDR3 DNA reads as TGCGCCAGCAGCTGGACAGGGGTTTTCGTTCGGGCTGACACTGAAGCTTTCTTT.

The J gene is TRBJ1-5, the V gene TRBV15; no definite D call. Looked up from germline, CDR1 is LNHNV and CDR2 is YYDKDF (reference sequence). This CDR3 is 12 amino acids long. Trimming left V 5 bases short and J 7 bases short, with 9 bases between. CDR3 nucleotide sequence: TGTGCCACCAGCGATATTAGACAGCCCCAGCATTTT. Translating it yields CATSDIRQPQHF.

This clone appeared a few times. The chain has TRBV14 and TRBJ2-7, with TRBD2 identical over 7 bases. Germline-derived CDR1 and CDR2 are SGHDN and FVKESK. The V segment lost 4 bases and the J segment 3 bases; nucleotides outside the gene matches: 6. The CDR3 contains 14 residues. The CDR3 reads CASSPGRGVYEQYF. CDR3 DNA sequence: TGTGCCAGCAGCCCGGGCCGGGGGGTCTACGAGCAGTACTTC.

CDR3 bases: TGTGCCAGCAGTTCAAACCGGGACACATCCTACGAGCAGTACTTC. Its translation: CASSSNRDTSYEQYF. The V call is TRBV28, the J call TRBJ2-7, with D maybe TRBD1 (6 bases). This CDR3 region has 15 residues. Trimming stripped 4 bases from V and 1 base from J, with 14 bases between. The V gene's germline CDR1 is MDHEN and CDR2 SYDVKM.

The chain couples TRBV6-5 to TRBJ2-3; 7 bases are shared with TRBD1. Germline V gene lookup returns CDR1 MNHEY and CDR2 SVGAGI. V gave up 5 bases and J gave up 4 bases; unmatched junction bases: 6. The CDR3 has 14 residues. The DNA for the CDR3 is TGTGCCAGCAGTCGCGACAGGGTATCAGATACGCAGTATTTT. Amino acids: CASSRDRVSDTQYF.

The chain links TRBV6-5 to TRBJ1-1; maybe TRBD1 (5 bases). Trimming cost V 8 bases and J 2 bases, with 15 bases left between them. The germline gives CDR1 MNHEY, CDR2 SVGAGI. CDR3 size: 14 residues. In DNA form, the CDR3 reads TGTGCCAGCGATATCGGGGGGTTTAACACTGAAGCTTTCTTT. Its protein product is CASDIGGFNTEAFF.

V is TRBV19 and J is TRBJ1-5; D is perhaps TRBD1 (6 bases). Germline lookup yields CDR1 LNHDA and CDR2 SQIVND (reference sequence). This CDR3 comprises 15 residues. V lost 6 bases and J 2 bases, leaving 14 bases between the germline ends. The CDR3 nucleotides read TGTGCCAGTAGCCCCTGGGGGGGCGGCAATCAGCCCCAGCATTTT. It yields the protein CASSPWGGGNQPQHF. The full variable domain, completed using reference TRBV19 and TRBJ1-5, is DGGITQSPKYLFRKEGQNVTLSCEQNLNHDAMYWYRQDPGQGLRLIYYSQIVNDFQKGDIAEGYSVSREKKESFPLTVTSAQKNPTAFYLCASSPWGGGNQPQHFGDGTRLSIL.

The J gene is TRBJ1-2, the V gene TRBV5-1; perhaps TRBD1 as D (5 bases). The CDR3 covers 14 residues. Trimming removed 7 bases from V and 5 bases from J, with 18 bases in between. Germline lookup yields CDR1 SGHRS and CDR2 YFSETQ. The CDR3 sequence is CASLDTPSGYGYTF. For the CDR3, the DNA is TGCGCCAGCTTGGACACCCCTAGCGGGTATGGCTACACCTTC.

The genes are TRBV2 and TRBJ2-5; possible D gene TRBD1, 6 bases. With 5 bases removed from V and 7 bases from J, the gap between germline ends came to 14 bases. Germline V CDR1 and CDR2: SNHLY, FYNNEI. CDR3 size: 13 residues. The CDR3 nucleotides are TGTGCCAGCAGTAAGGGGGAACTGGGGACCCAGTACTTC. It codes for CASSKGELGTQYF. Supplemented by reference TRBV2 and TRBJ2-5, the full variable domain reads EPEVTQTPSHQVTQMGQEVILRCVPISNHLYFYWYRQILGQKVEFLVSFYNNEISEKSEIFDDQFSVERPDGSNFTLKIRSTKLEDSAMYFCASSKGELGTQYFGPGTRLLVL.

The CDR3 spells CASSLQGSNEQFF. The CDR3 DNA reads TGTGCCAGCAGCTTGCAGGGATCGAATGAGCAGTTCTTC. V and J are TRBV11-3 and TRBJ2-1, with a tentative D call TRBD1 (5 bases). With 3 bases removed from V and 7 bases from J, the gap between germline ends came to 10 bases. Germline lookup yields CDR1 SGHNT and CDR2 YENEEA. The CDR3 sequence is 13 residues long.

V and J are TRBV11-2 and TRBJ2-1, with 7 positions matching TRBD2. Germline CDR1 reads SGHAT; CDR2 reads FQNNGV. This CDR3 spans 14 amino acids. V shed 1 base and J 7 bases; nucleotides not matched to a gene: 4. The CDR3 bases are TGTGCCAGCAGCTTAGCAGCGGGGATGAATGAGCAGTTCTTC. Its translation is CASSLAAGMNEQFF.

This sequence joins TRBV7-3 and TRBJ1-2, with 10 bases aligning to TRBD1. Germline V gives CDR1 SGHTA, CDR2 FQGTGA. The CDR3 loop spans 14 amino acids. The V gene end was trimmed by 2 bases and the J gene end by 7 bases; junction bases not matched to a gene: 4. This chain's CDR3 is CASSLGTGDGGYTF. CDR3 coding DNA: TGTGCCAGCAGCTTAGGGACAGGGGACGGTGGCTACACCTTC.

V is TRBV2 and J is TRBJ2-3; D uncertain. Germline lookup yields CDR1 SNHLY and CDR2 FYNNEI. The CDR3 loop spans 16 amino acids. Trimming removed 2 bases at V and 3 bases at J, with 15 bases between. The CDR3 DNA follows: TGTGCCAGCAGTGAAATCCAACAAAGTTTGACAGATACGCAGTATTTT. Translated: CASSEIQQSLTDTQYF.

V is TRBV2 and J is TRBJ1-2; TRBD1 matches at 10 bases. The trim removed 8 bases at V and 4 bases at J, leaving 7 bases unmatched. This CDR3 is 14 amino acids long. Germline-derived CDR1 and CDR2 are SNHLY and FYNNEI. Written as DNA, the CDR3 is TGTGCCAGCTCCGGGGGACAGGGGATCTATGGCTACACCTTC. Protein sequence: CASSGGQGIYGYTF. The whole variable domain, remainder taken from reference TRBV2 and TRBJ1-2, is EPEVTQTPSHQVTQMGQEVILRCVPISNHLYFYWYRQILGQKVEFLVSFYNNEISEKSEIFDDQFSVERPDGSNFTLKIRSTKLEDSAMYFCASSGGQGIYGYTFGSGTRLTVV.

This chain joins TRBV7-3 and TRBJ1-1; D perhaps matches TRBD1 (5 bases). The CDR3 has 13 amino acids. From germline, CDR1 is SGHTA and CDR2 FQGTGA. Trimming removed 3 bases at V and 3 bases at J, with 8 bases between. The CDR3 sequence: CASSLRGDTEAFF. The CDR3 DNA is TGTGCCAGCAGCTTGCGGGGGGACACTGAAGCTTTCTTT. Complete variable domain (other parts from reference TRBV7-3 and TRBJ1-1): GAGVSQTPSNKVTEKGKYVELRCDPISGHTALYWYRQSLGQGPEFLIYFQGTGAADDSGLPNDRFFAVRPEGSVSTLKIQRTERGDSAVYLCASSLRGDTEAFFGQGTRLTVV.